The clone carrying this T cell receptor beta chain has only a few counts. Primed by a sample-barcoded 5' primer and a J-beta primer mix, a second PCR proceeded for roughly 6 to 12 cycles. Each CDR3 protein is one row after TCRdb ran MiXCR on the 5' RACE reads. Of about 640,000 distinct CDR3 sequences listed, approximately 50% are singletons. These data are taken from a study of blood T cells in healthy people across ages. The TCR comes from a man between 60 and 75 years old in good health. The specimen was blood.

The CDR3 region has the DNA TGCAGTGCTAGAGTGGGACAGGGATCGTTGCAAGAGACCCAGTACTTC. This gives the protein CSARVGQGSLQETQYF. The V gene is TRBV20-1, the J gene TRBJ2-5, with 9 bases lining up with TRBD1. J was trimmed by 2 bases and V by 1 base; bases with no gene match: 8. There are 16 residues in the CDR3. From germline, CDR1 is DFQATT and CDR2 SNEGSKA (reference sequence).